Sequencing of this TCR beta chain was carried out in a study of T cell changes during pregnancy in multiple sclerosis. The data were produced by immunoSEQ multiplex PCR, yet TCRdb's version contains in-frame clones alone and is incomplete. The sample has more than 15,000 clones; 85% to 90% are singletons. The V gene end was trimmed by 4 bases and the J gene end by 2 bases; junction bases not matched to a gene: 1. The germline V gene encodes CDR1 LNHDA and CDR2 SQIVND (reference sequence). This CDR3 has 14 residues. This clonotype originated in a female donor in good health, enrolled as a control in a pregnancy study. The chain uses TRBV19 and TRBJ1-2, with 10 bases fitting TRBD1. Sequencing was performed on CD4+ T cells from peripheral blood mononuclear cells, taken in the first trimester of pregnancy. The CDR3: CASSRDRGNYGYTF. The CDR3, as DNA: TGTGCCAGTAGTAGGGACAGGGGAAACTATGGCTACACCTTC.